This T cell receptor beta chain was captured by sequencing in a study of blood T cells in healthy people across ages. A few counts support this clonotype. Germline loops: CDR1 DFQATT, CDR2 SNEGSKA (reference sequence). The CDR3 consists of 13 residues. A second PCR of 7 to 11 cycles used a sample-barcoded 5' primer and a J-beta primer mix. Every sample gave at least 2.5 million paired-end reads containing CDR3. In TCRdb, the 5' RACE reads were re-called with MiXCR into one record per CDR3 protein. The data hold about 680,000 distinct CDR3 sequences, with approximately 49% observed a single time. Sequencing used blood. This sequence originates from a woman aged 55-69 years in good health. The chain employs TRBV20-1 and TRBJ2-4; 9 bases match TRBD1. The J call is in doubt because the DNA end fits TRBJ2-7 better. The CDR3 DNA is TGCAGTGCTAGCCAGGGACAGGGTTACGAGCAGTACTTC. This codes for CSASQGQGYEQYF.